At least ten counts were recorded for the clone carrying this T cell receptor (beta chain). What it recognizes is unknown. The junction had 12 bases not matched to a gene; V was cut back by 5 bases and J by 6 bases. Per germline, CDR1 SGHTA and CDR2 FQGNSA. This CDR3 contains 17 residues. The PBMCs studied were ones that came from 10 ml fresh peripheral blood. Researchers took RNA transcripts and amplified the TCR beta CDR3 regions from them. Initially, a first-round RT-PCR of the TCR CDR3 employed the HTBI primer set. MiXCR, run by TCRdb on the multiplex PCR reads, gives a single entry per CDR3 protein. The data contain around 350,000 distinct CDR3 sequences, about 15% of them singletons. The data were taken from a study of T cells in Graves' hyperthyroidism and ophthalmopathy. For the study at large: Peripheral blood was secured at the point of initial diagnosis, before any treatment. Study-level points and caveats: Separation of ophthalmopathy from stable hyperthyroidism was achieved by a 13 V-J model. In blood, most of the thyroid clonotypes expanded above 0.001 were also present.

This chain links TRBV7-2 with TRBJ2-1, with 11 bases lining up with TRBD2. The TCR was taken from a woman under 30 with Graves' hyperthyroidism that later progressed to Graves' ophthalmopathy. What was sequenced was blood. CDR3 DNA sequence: TGTGCCAGCAGCCCCGCCCTGAGACTAGCGGGAATCAATGAGCAGTTCTTC. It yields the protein CASSPALRLAGINEQFF.